The text below deals with one T cell receptor (beta chain). Measured with immunoSEQ multiplex PCR; TCRdb has only the in-frame clones, and not every one. Of some 250,000 clones in the sample, 90% were seen once. The entry originates in a study of cytomegalovirus exposure and HLA in healthy donors. Across the study: The 90 to 150 validation repertoires used the same platform as the roughly 670 first-cohort repertoires (as reported by a later analysis).

The receptor was isolated from a woman between 18 and 29 years old in good health and CMV-seronegative. Source material: PBMCs.

The CDR3 reads CASSRYHERDYGYTF. The CDR3 DNA is TGCGCCAGCAGCCGGTATCATGAGAGGGACTATGGCTACACCTTC. The chain employs TRBV4-1 and TRBJ1-2; D unclear. Germline CDR1 is MGHRA and CDR2 is YSYEKL. V shed 4 bases and J shed 3 bases, with 15 bases lying between them. The CDR3 runs 15 residues.